The 10 T cell receptor beta chains below were found in one sample sequenced in a study of immune heterogeneity within non-small cell lung tumors. The starting template was genomic DNA from bulk tumor, 550 to 700 ng per sample. Spaced far apart, several biopsies were taken from each primary tumor during surgery. Patients with untreated, newly diagnosed non-small cell lung cancer underwent curative surgery. With 32 V and 13 J primers, multiplex PCR amplified the TCR beta CDR3. TCRdb re-derived calls from the multiplex PCR reads in MiXCR, one entry per CDR3 protein. The repertoire includes about 15,000 distinct CDR3 sequences, around 30% of them detected once, and around 15% sits in the top ten. Specimen: lung tumor tissue. These receptors were collected from a woman aged 50 to 60 with non-small cell lung cancer.

This clonotype has at least ten counts. The chain recombines TRBV18 with TRBJ2-7; the match to TRBD2 covers 7 bases. The CDR3 contains 15 residues. The J segment lost 0 bases and the V segment lost 3 bases, leaving 5 bases of the junction unmatched. From germline, CDR1 is KGHSH and CDR2 LQKENI. The CDR3 nucleotides are TGTGCCAGCTCACCCGGCCTAGCGGACTCCTACGAGCAGTACTTC. Its translation: CASSPGLADSYEQYF.

This clonotype was seen many times. The V call is TRBV7-8, the J call TRBJ2-1; no clear D gene. CDR1 SGHVS and CDR2 FQNEAQ come from the germline V gene. V dropped 5 bases and J dropped 6 bases, with 5 bases sitting between them. This CDR3 spans 11 amino acids. The CDR3 DNA sequence: TGTGCCAGCAGCAAGGGCAATGAGCAGTTCTTC. Translation: CASSKGNEQFF.

This clonotype is judged medium-sized. The rearrangement links TRBV3-1 to TRBJ2-7; D remains unclear. This CDR3 is 11 amino acids long. Germline V gene sequence: CDR1 LGHDT, CDR2 YNNKEL (reference sequence). V shed 1 base and J shed 7 bases, with 5 bases lying between them. CDR3 sequence (DNA): TGTGCCAGCAGCCAAGGACGGGAGCAGTACTTC. It yields the protein CASSQGREQYF.

Concerning this clonotype: Given a much more abundant clone one base away, this may be a read error. The chain employs TRBV13 and TRBJ1-2; maybe TRBD1 (5 bases). This CDR3 is 20 amino acids long. Germline V lookup: CDR1 PRHDT, CDR2 FYEKMQ (reference sequence). DNA of the CDR3: TGTGCCATCAGCGCGTCCGCGCTAGGGGCTACAAGAGGGGTGGACTATGGCTACACCTTC. Protein sequence: CAISASALGATRGVDYGYTF. Full variable domain (remainder filled in from reference TRBV13 and TRBJ1-2): AAGVIQSPRHLIKEKRETATLKCYPIPRHDTVYWYQQGPGQDPQFLISFYEKMQSDKGSIPDRFSAQQFSDYHSELNMSSLELGDSALYFCAISASALGATRGVDYGYTFGSGTRLTVV.

The chain combines TRBV4-1 with TRBJ2-3, with 9 bases that match TRBD1. The length of the CDR3 is 16 residues. Trimming took 4 bases from V and 0 from J; bases not matched to a gene: 5. Germline values: CDR1 MGHRA, CDR2 YSYEKL. This chain's CDR3 is CASSREGTGSTDTQYF. The CDR3 DNA sequence: TGCGCCAGCAGCCGGGAAGGGACAGGGAGCACAGATACGCAGTATTTT.

This clonotype was seen a handful of times. The gene calls are TRBV5-1 and TRBJ1-6; no reliable D call. V was pared by 5 bases and J by 8 bases, with 20 bases between. CDR1 and CDR2 from the germline V gene are SGHRS and YFSETQ. CDR3 length: 16 amino acids. The DNA of the CDR3 is TGCGCCAGCAGTTCAGCCGGGCGACCGCTTGATTCACCCCTCCACTTT. Protein: CASSSAGRPLDSPLHF. Full variable domain (remainder filled in from reference TRBV5-1 and TRBJ1-6): KAGVTQTPRYLIKTRGQQVTLSCSPISGHRSVSWYQQTPGQGLQFLFEYFSETQRNKGNFPGRFSGRQFSNSRSEMNVSTLELGDSALYLCASSSAGRPLDSPLHFGNGTRLTVT.

In its sample, this clonotype was seen many times. The rearrangement links TRBV20-1 to TRBJ2-5; D is perhaps TRBD1 or TRBD2 (5 bases each). This CDR3 contains 12 residues. Germline V gene lookup returns CDR1 DFQATT and CDR2 SNEGSKA (reference sequence). V was clipped by 6 bases and J by 5 bases, with 13 bases between them. The DNA for the CDR3 is TGCAGTGCCCCGCTACGGGGCGAGACCCAGTACTTC. Its protein product is CSAPLRGETQYF.

This clonotype was seen many times. This rearrangement joins TRBV12-3 or TRBV12-4 to TRBJ1-2, with a tentative D call TRBD1 (5 bases). Between the trimmed V and J ends, which lost 6 bases and 8 bases, there was a span of 16 bases. CDR3 length: 13 residues. Here the CDR3 DNA reads TGTGCCAGCAGCCCGACACTCCGGGGCGGCTACACCTTC. Encoded protein: CASSPTLRGGYTF.

Within the sample, this clonotype is medium-sized. CDR3 in DNA: TGTGCCAGCGAAGAGGGCCCGTACGAGCAGTACTTC. It yields the protein CASEEGPYEQYF. The rearrangement links TRBV11-2 to TRBJ2-7; a weak D match, TRBD2 (5 bases). V lost 8 bases, J lost 4 bases, and 12 bases lay in between. This CDR3 spans 12 amino acids. The germline gives CDR1 SGHAT, CDR2 FQNNGV.

This clonotype is medium-sized by share. The rearrangement uses TRBV20-1 and TRBJ2-7, with unresolved D. V lost 3 bases to trimming and J lost 2 bases, with 11 bases between them. This CDR3 has 13 residues. Germline assignment: CDR1 DFQATT and CDR2 SNEGSKA (reference sequence). The CDR3 DNA sequence: TGCAGTGCTAGCATCCGGAAAACCTACGAGCAGTACTTC. It specifies CSASIRKTYEQYF.